This is a list of T cell receptor beta chains from one sample in a study of regulatory and conventional T cells in RAG deficiency. Measured with immunoSEQ multiplex PCR; TCRdb has only the in-frame clones, and not every one. Found here are tens of thousands of clones, around nine tenths of them singletons; the top ten hold approximately 15%. These data are also associated with another study on regulatory T cells.

The sample taken for sequencing was CD8+ T cells sorted from blood. These receptors came from a human donor in good health. The CDR3 runs from the conserved cysteine through the conserved F or W. The D gene is left open where the match is weak. The listing skips clone size in some rows; elsewhere it reads once, few, many or a size class.

size	V	D	J	CDR3	DNA
-	TRBV4-2	-	TRBJ2-3	CASSQDRGRDTQYF	TGTGCCAGCAGCCAAGATAGAGGAAGGGATACGCAGTATTTT
-	TRBV6-1	-	TRBJ1-2	CASSEAGPVNYGYTF	TGTGCCAGCAGTGAAGCCGGCCCCGTTAACTATGGCTACACCTTC
once	TRBV28	TRBD1	TRBJ1-4	CASSITGAGGEKLFF	TGTGCCAGCAGTATTACAGGGGCGGGGGGTGAAAAACTGTTTTTT
once	TRBV7-9	TRBD2	TRBJ2-3	CASSLVGSGHYYSTDTQYF	TGTGCCAGCAGCTTAGTAGGTAGCGGGCACTATTATAGCACAGATACGCAGTATTTT
-	TRBV2	-	TRBJ1-3	CASRDPRSGNTIYF	TGTGCCAGCAGAGACCCCCGGTCTGGAAACACCATATATTTT
-	TRBV27	-	TRBJ1-1	CASSLQGTTTEAFF	TGTGCCAGCAGCCTCCAGGGTACTACCACTGAAGCTTTCTTT
-	TRBV5-1	-	TRBJ1-2	CASSPDSPRDYGYTF	TGCGCCAGCAGCCCGGACTCTCCGAGGGACTATGGCTACACCTTC
-	TRBV5-3	-	TRBJ2-5	CARSLGRDGSPLRQETQYF	TGTGCCAGAAGCTTGGGCCGGGACGGAAGCCCCCTTCGGCAAGAGACCCAGTACTTC
-	TRBV30	-	TRBJ1-2	CAWTDSHYGYTF	TGTGCCTGGACGGACAGTCACTATGGCTACACCTTC
-	TRBV4-1	-	TRBJ2-2	CASSQGLGGRVTGELFF	TGCGCCAGCAGCCAAGGACTGGGCGGCCGAGTCACCGGGGAGCTGTTTTTT
-	TRBV6-5	-	TRBJ2-4	CASSYSPGAFQYF	TGTGCCAGCAGTTATAGCCCAGGGGCATTTCAGTACTTC
-	TRBV7-8	TRBD2	TRBJ2-3	CASSLPRGGRDTQYF	TGTGCCAGCAGCTTACCGCGGGGGGGGAGAGATACGCAGTATTTT
-	TRBV14	TRBD2	TRBJ2-7	CASSQDPLGLAGIPSEQYF	TGTGCCAGCAGCCAAGACCCTTTGGGACTAGCGGGAATTCCTAGCGAGCAGTACTTC
once	TRBV9	-	TRBJ2-3	CASSVYSGSSTDTQYF	TGTGCCAGCAGCGTGTACAGCGGGTCTAGCACAGATACGCAGTATTTT
-	TRBV5-4	TRBD2	TRBJ2-1	CASSLVVRGVGEQFF	TGTGCCAGCAGCTTGGTAGTCCGGGGGGTTGGTGAGCAGTTCTTC
-	TRBV6-8	-	TRBJ1-1	CASVGGKAMNTEAFF	TGTGCCAGCGTGGGGGGTAAAGCTATGAACACTGAAGCTTTCTTT
few	TRBV6-4	TRBD1	TRBJ2-7	CASISGQGSEQYF	TGTGCCAGCATTTCCGGACAGGGGAGCGAGCAGTACTTC
-	TRBV9	TRBD2	TRBJ2-3	CASSVDLAGGLTDTQYF	TGTGCCAGCAGCGTAGACCTAGCGGGGGGGCTGACAGATACGCAGTATTTT
-	TRBV2	-	TRBJ1-1	CASRIFRGQNTEAFF	TGTGCCAGCAGAATCTTTCGGGGCCAGAACACTGAAGCTTTCTTT
-	TRBV6-4	-	TRBJ2-3	CASSKNPGVDTQYF	TGTGCCAGCAGTAAAAACCCAGGGGTGGATACGCAGTATTTT
-	TRBV21-1	-	TRBJ1-5	CARKQGVSNQPQHF	TGTGCCAGAAAACAGGGGGTGAGCAATCAGCCCCAGCATTTT
-	TRBV2	-	TRBJ1-2	CASCRGPNYGYTF	TGTGCCAGCTGCAGGGGCCCAAACTATGGCTACACCTTC
few	TRBV7-9	TRBD1	TRBJ1-4	CASSLGTGFSKLFF	TGTGCCAGCAGCTTAGGGACAGGGTTTTCAAAACTGTTTTTT
-	TRBV2	TRBD2	TRBJ2-3	CASSEVLAGPDTQYF	TGTGCCAGCAGTGAAGTTCTAGCGGGGCCAGATACGCAGTATTTT
-	TRBV11-3	-	TRBJ2-3	CASSQTQPGASDTQYF	TGTGCCAGCAGCCAGACCCAACCTGGGGCTTCAGATACGCAGTATTTT
-	TRBV19	-	TRBJ1-2	CASTHLRGPRGGYTF	TGTGCCAGTACTCATCTCCGGGGGCCTCGGGGTGGCTACACCTTC
-	TRBV5-1	-	TRBJ1-5	CASSFGRNQPQHF	TGCGCCAGCAGCTTCGGACGCAATCAGCCCCAGCATTTT
-	TRBV19	-	TRBJ2-2	CASISRTGELFF	TGTGCCAGTATAAGTCGCACCGGGGAGCTGTTTTTT
-	TRBV5-1	TRBD2	TRBJ2-7	CASTLVGLGKNEQYF	TGCGCCAGCACTCTCGTAGGACTAGGAAAGAACGAGCAGTACTTC
-	TRBV2	-	TRBJ1-5	CASSDPGGGEDAQPQHF	TGTGCCAGCAGTGACCCGGGTGGGGGGGAGGATGCTCAGCCCCAGCATTTT
-	TRBV7-6	-	TRBJ1-3	CASSLASVGGMSGNTIYF	TGTGCCAGCAGCTTAGCGAGTGTCGGGGGAATGTCTGGAAACACCATATATTTT